One TCR beta chain is described in this entry. The antigen is not known. The sample originates from a study of T cell responses to AZD1222 COVID-19 vaccine. Overall study findings and caveats: Unmutated variant regions reportedly attract nearly half of all spike-specific TCRs. Baseline serology detected seropositivity in only six AZD1222 recipients. Compared with day 0, the breadth and depth of the Spike-specific TCR repertoire rose significantly after two doses of AZD1222. Clonal diversity was possibly underestimated, and the donors were mostly white British, with more females.

TCRdb's table, derived via immunoSEQ multiplex PCR, lists solely in-frame clones and lacks some. Among fewer than 150,000 clones, over 85% were seen once, and the ten largest hold roughly 0.87%. CDR1 and CDR2 from the germline V gene are WSHSY and SAAADI. V was shortened by 1 base and J by 9 bases, with 13 bases between the two germline ends. CDR3 length: 14 amino acids. This clonotype was obtained from an adult in good health. The chain recombines TRBV10-2 with TRBJ1-5; D is unclear. The starting material was peripheral blood, obtained on day 0 of AZD1222 vaccination. The CDR3 DNA follows: TGCGCCAGCAGTGAGTTGCCCCACACCAGGCCCCAGCATTTT. It codes for CASSELPHTRPQHF.